Following are 2 T cell receptor beta chains from one sample sequenced in a study of memory CD4+ T cells and cytomegalovirus serostatus. The data were produced by immunoSEQ multiplex PCR, yet TCRdb's version contains in-frame clones alone and is incomplete. The table has tens of thousands of clones, over 70% seen once. The sort gate was single viable CD3+CD4+CD8-CD45RO+ cells for memory CD4+ T cells. The sequencing sample was made of memory CD4+ T cells from blood. All receptors derive from an adult in good health and CMV-seronegative.

V gene TRBV5-1 combines with J gene TRBJ1-2; D ambiguous. Trimming removed 4 bases at V and 7 bases at J, with 17 bases between. The CDR3 loop spans 14 amino acids. Germline V gives CDR1 SGHRS, CDR2 YFSETQ. Written as DNA, the CDR3 is TGCGCCAGCAGCGGTACTTCGGGTGGCGCTGGCTACACCTTC. This gives the protein CASSGTSGGAGYTF. The full variable domain, its missing parts supplied by reference TRBV5-1 and TRBJ1-2, is KAGVTQTPRYLIKTRGQQVTLSCSPISGHRSVSWYQQTPGQGLQFLFEYFSETQRNKGNFPGRFSGRQFSNSRSEMNVSTLELGDSALYLCASSGTSGGAGYTFGSGTRLTVV.

This clone appeared a single time. The chain combines TRBV18 with TRBJ1-5, with 7 bases matching TRBD1. The CDR3 totals 14 residues. Trimming cost V 5 bases and J 2 bases; bases outside gene matches: 3. The germline gives CDR1 KGHSH, CDR2 LQKENI. CDR3 sequence: CASSSTGGNQPQHF. The CDR3 nucleotides read TGTGCCAGCTCATCAACAGGGGGCAATCAGCCCCAGCATTTT. Full variable domain (remainder filled in from reference TRBV18 and TRBJ1-5): NAGVMQNPRHLVRRRGQEARLRCSPMKGHSHVYWYRQLPEEGLKFMVYLQKENIIDESGMPKERFSAEFPKEGPSILRIQQVVRGDSAAYFCASSSTGGNQPQHFGDGTRLSIL.